One sample yielded the 10 T cell receptor beta chains listed below, sequenced in a study of identical twins. Using its own MiXCR run on the 5' RACE reads, TCRdb lists one record per CDR3 protein. This table holds about 660,000 distinct CDR3 sequences, over 8.5% found once. The sample was also reused in another study, on yellow fever vaccine responses in identical twins.

The material sequenced was PBMCs. The receptors derive from a young woman in good health.

There are a few counts of this clonotype. The V and J genes are TRBV6-1 and TRBJ2-7, with 9 positions matching TRBD1. The J segment lost 2 bases and the V segment lost 3 bases, leaving 5 bases of the junction unmatched. Germline CDR1 is MNHNS and CDR2 is SASEGT. CDR3 size: 15 residues. The CDR3 loop reads CASSDLGTGTYEQYF. CDR3 DNA: TGTGCCAGCAGTGATCTTGGGACAGGGACCTACGAGCAGTACTTC.

This clonotype was observed many times. V is TRBV6-2 or TRBV6-3 and J is TRBJ2-7, with a tentative D call TRBD1 (6 bases). The CDR3 has 12 amino acids. Germline-derived CDR1 and CDR2 are MNHEY and SVGEGT. V was shortened by 6 bases and J by 4 bases, with 10 bases between the two germline ends. The CDR3 region has the DNA TGTGCCAGCAGCGCCACAGGGTACGAGCAGTACTTC. Amino acid sequence: CASSATGYEQYF.

This clonotype was seen a single time. The chain joins TRBV4-2 to TRBJ2-7; the match to TRBD1 covers 7 bases. CDR1 and CDR2 (germline): LGHNA, YNFKEQ. The trim removed 4 bases at V and 3 bases at J, leaving 12 bases unmatched. This CDR3 region has 16 residues. The DNA of the CDR3 is TGTGCCAGCAGCCCCCAGATCCGGGACAGAGACTACGAGCAGTACTTC. Translating it yields CASSPQIRDRDYEQYF.

This sequence joins TRBV29-1 and TRBJ1-4; D ambiguous. From germline, CDR1 is SQVTM and CDR2 ANQGSEA. The CDR3 runs to 11 residues. With 5 bases removed from V and 8 bases from J, the gap between germline ends came to 9 bases. The CDR3 nucleotides are TGCAGCGTTTTCGGTGGGGAAAAACTGTTTTTT. The encoded protein is CSVFGGEKLFF.

This clonotype was recorded at least ten times. This chain connects TRBV29-1 to TRBJ2-7; D not resolved. V was pared by 4 bases and J by 2 bases, with 9 bases between. The V gene's germline CDR1 is SQVTM and CDR2 ANQGSEA. The CDR3 is made up of 12 amino acids. The CDR3 here is CSVVGHAYEQYF. The CDR3 region has the DNA TGCAGCGTTGTGGGCCATGCCTACGAGCAGTACTTC.

The chain couples TRBV6-1 to TRBJ2-1; 8 positions match TRBD1. The V and J ends lost 10 bases and 2 bases, in that order; junction bases with no gene match: 10. Germline V gene sequence: CDR1 MNHNS, CDR2 SASEGT. The CDR3 runs to 15 residues. The CDR3 DNA sequence: TGTGCCACCACCCCACCGGGACAGGCCTACAATGAGCAGTTCTTC. Translated: CATTPPGQAYNEQFF.

The chain recombines TRBV5-4 with TRBJ1-6; D unclear. The CDR3 loop spans 15 amino acids. Germline V CDR1 and CDR2: SGHNT, YYREEE (reference sequence). The V and J ends lost 2 bases and 0 bases respectively, with 6 bases between them. The CDR3 loop reads CASSFSSSYNSPLHF. In nucleotides, the CDR3 is TGTGCCAGCAGCTTTTCGAGCTCCTATAATTCACCCCTCCACTTT.

The table lists this clonotype with a few counts. J is TRBJ1-1 and V is TRBV11-2; no firm D call. The CDR3 sequence is 17 residues long. CDR1 and CDR2 from the germline V gene are SGHAT and FQNNGV. V dropped 4 bases and J dropped 3 bases, with 21 bases sitting between them. This CDR3 is CASSSSPGPWRDTEAFF. CDR3 nucleotides: TGTGCCAGCAGCTCGTCCCCCGGACCTTGGAGAGACACTGAAGCTTTCTTT.

This clonotype was seen only a few times. The rearrangement uses TRBV5-1 and TRBJ2-1, with TRBD1 identical over 9 bases. J was trimmed by 15 bases and V by 4 bases; bases with no gene match: 17. The length of the CDR3 is 15 residues. Per the germline V gene, CDR1 is SGHRS and CDR2 is YFSETQ. The CDR3 spells CASSAGQGGPPEGFF. CDR3 in DNA: TGCGCCAGCAGCGCGGGACAGGGAGGCCCACCCGAAGGGTTCTTC.

This clonotype was counted many times. The chain combines TRBV28 with TRBJ2-7, with TRBD1 matching over 12 bases. With 5 bases clipped from V and 7 bases from J, the junction kept 12 bases outside the gene matches. From germline, CDR1 is MDHEN and CDR2 SYDVKM. The CDR3 is 16 residues long. This chain's CDR3 is CASSAPGGQGAREQYF. As DNA, the CDR3 is TGTGCCAGCAGTGCCCCAGGGGGACAGGGGGCGAGGGAGCAGTACTTC.